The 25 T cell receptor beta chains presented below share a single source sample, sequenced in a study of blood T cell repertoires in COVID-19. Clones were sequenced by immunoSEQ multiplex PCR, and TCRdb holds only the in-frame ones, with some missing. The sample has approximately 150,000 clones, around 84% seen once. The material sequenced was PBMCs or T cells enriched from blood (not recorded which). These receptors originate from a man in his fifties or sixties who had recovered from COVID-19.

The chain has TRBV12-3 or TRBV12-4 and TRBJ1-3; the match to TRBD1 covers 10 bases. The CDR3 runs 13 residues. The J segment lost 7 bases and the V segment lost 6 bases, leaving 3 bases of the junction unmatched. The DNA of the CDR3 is TGTGCCAGCAGGGGACAGGGGAGTAACACCATATATTTT. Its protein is CASRGQGSNTIYF.

Written as DNA, the CDR3 is TGTGCCAGCAGCCCCGGGACAGGGGGCTCTCGGTATGGCTACACCTTC. Its protein is CASSPGTGGSRYGYTF. The chain uses TRBV28 and TRBJ1-2, with 12 bases that match TRBD1. V was clipped by 6 bases and J by 5 bases; unmatched bases: 10. Germline V gene lookup returns CDR1 MDHEN and CDR2 SYDVKM. The CDR3 length is 16 residues.

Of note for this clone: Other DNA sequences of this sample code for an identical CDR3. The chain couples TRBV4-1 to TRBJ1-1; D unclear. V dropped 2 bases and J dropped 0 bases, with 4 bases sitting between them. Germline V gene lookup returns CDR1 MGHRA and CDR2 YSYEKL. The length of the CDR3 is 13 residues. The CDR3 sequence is CASSQSVNTEAFF. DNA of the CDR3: TGCGCCAGCAGCCAATCAGTGAACACTGAAGCTTTCTTT.

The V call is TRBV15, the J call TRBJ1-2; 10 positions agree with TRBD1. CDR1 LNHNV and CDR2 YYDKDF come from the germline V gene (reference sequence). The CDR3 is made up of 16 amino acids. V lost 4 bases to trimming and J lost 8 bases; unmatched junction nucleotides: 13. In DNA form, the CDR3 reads TGTGCCACCAGCAAGAGAAGGGGACAGGGGAGGGAAGGCTACACCTTC. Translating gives CATSKRRGQGREGYTF.

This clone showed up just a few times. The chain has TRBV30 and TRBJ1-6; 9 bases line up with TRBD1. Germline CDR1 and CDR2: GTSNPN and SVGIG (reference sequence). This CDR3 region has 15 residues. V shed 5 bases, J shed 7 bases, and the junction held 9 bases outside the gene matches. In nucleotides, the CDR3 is TGTGCCTGGCGATCCGGACAGGGGTGGAATTCACCCCTCCACTTT. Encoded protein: CAWRSGQGWNSPLHF.

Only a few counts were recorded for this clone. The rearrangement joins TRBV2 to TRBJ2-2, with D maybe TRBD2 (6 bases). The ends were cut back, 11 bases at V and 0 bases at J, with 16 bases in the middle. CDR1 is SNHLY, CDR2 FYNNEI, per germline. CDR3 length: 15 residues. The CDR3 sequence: CALIPTSPNTGELFF. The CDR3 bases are TGTGCCTTAATTCCAACTAGCCCGAACACCGGGGAGCTGTTTTTT.

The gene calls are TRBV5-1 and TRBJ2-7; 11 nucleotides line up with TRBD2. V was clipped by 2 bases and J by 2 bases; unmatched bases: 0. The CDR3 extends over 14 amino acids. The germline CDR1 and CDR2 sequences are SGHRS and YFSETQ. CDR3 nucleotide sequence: TGCGCCAGCAGCTTTAGCGGGGGGGCCTACGAGCAGTACTTC. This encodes CASSFSGGAYEQYF.

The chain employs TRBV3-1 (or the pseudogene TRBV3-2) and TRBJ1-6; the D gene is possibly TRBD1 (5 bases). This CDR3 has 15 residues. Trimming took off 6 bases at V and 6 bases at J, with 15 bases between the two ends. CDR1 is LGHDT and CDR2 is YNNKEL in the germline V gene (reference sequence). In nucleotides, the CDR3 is TGTGCCAGCAGACTAGGGGCGCGGGGTAATTCACCCCTCCACTTT. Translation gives CASRLGARGNSPLHF.

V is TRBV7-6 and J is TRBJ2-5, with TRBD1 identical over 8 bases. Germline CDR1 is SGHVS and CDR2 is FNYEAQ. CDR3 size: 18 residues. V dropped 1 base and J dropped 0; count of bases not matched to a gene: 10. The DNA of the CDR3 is TGTGCCAGCAGCTTAGGACCCCCGGGACAGGTGTACCAAGAGACCCAGTACTTC. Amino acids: CASSLGPPGQVYQETQYF.

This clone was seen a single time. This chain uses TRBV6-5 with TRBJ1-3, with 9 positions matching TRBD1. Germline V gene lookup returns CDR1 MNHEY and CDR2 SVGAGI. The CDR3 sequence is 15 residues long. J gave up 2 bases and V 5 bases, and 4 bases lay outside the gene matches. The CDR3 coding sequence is TGTGCCAGCAGTCGACAGGGGGTCGCTGGAAACACCATATATTTT. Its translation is CASSRQGVAGNTIYF.

In nucleotides, the CDR3 is TGTGCCAGCTCACCAGAGAGCGGGAATGAGCAGTTCTTC. Its protein product is CASSPESGNEQFF. The V gene is TRBV18, the J gene TRBJ2-1, with a possible D match to TRBD2 (6 bases). The CDR3 contains 13 residues. The V gene lost 2 bases and the J gene lost 7 bases, with 9 bases spanning the gap. The V gene's germline CDR1 is KGHSH and CDR2 LQKENI.

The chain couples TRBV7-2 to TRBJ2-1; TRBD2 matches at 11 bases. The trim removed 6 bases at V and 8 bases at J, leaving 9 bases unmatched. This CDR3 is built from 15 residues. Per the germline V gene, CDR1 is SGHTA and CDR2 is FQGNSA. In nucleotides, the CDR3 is TGTGCCAGCAGGACTAGCGGGGCGAAGAGGGATGAGCAGTTCTTC. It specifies CASRTSGAKRDEQFF.

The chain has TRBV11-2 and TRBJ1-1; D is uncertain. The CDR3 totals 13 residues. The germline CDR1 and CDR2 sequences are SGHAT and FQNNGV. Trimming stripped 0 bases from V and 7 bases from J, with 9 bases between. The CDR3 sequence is CASSLEQFVEAFF. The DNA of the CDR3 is TGTGCCAGCAGCTTAGAACAATTTGTTGAAGCTTTCTTT.

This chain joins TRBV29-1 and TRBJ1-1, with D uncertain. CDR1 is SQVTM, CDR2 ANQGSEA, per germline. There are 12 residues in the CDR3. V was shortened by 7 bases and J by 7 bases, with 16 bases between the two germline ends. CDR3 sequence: CSARVPTLEAFF. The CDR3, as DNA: TGCAGCGCCCGGGTCCCCACTCTTGAAGCTTTCTTT.

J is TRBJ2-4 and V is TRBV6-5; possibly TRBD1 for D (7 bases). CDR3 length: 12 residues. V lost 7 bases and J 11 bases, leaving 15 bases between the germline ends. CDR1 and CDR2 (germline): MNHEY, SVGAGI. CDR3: CASTGDRKLQYF. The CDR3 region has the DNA TGTGCCAGCACGGGGGACAGAAAGCTTCAGTACTTC.

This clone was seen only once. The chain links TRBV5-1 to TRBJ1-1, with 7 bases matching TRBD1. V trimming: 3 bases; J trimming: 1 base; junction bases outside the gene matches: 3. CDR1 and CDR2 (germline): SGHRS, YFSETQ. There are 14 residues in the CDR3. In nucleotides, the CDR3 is TGCGCCAGCAGCTGGGGACAGCGGAACACTGAAGCTTTCTTT. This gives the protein CASSWGQRNTEAFF. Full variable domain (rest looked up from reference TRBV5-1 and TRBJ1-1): KAGVTQTPRYLIKTRGQQVTLSCSPISGHRSVSWYQQTPGQGLQFLFEYFSETQRNKGNFPGRFSGRQFSNSRSEMNVSTLELGDSALYLCASSWGQRNTEAFFGQGTRLTVV.

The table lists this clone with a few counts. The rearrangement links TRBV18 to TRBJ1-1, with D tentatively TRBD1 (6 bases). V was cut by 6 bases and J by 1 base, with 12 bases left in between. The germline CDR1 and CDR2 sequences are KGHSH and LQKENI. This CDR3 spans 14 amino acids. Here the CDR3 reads CASSADRKNTEAFF. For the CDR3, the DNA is TGTGCCAGCTCCGCCGACAGGAAGAACACTGAAGCTTTCTTT.

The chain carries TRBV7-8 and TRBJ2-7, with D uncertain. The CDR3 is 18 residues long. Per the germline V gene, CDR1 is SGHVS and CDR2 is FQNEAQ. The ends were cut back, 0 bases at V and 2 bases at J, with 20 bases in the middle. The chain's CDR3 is CASSLAVSLAPKAYEQYF. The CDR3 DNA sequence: TGTGCCAGCAGCTTAGCGGTTAGCCTGGCACCCAAGGCCTACGAGCAGTACTTC. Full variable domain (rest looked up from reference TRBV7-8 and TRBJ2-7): GAGVSQSPRYKVAKRGQDVALRCDPISGHVSLFWYQQALGQGPEFLTYFQNEAQLDKSGLPSDRFFAERPEGSVSTLKIQRTQQEDSAVYLCASSLAVSLAPKAYEQYFGPGTRLTVT.

CDR3 DNA: TGTGCCAGCAGCTTAGGACAGGGCCCCTACAATGAGCAGTTCTTC. Amino acid sequence: CASSLGQGPYNEQFF. V gene TRBV7-2 combines with J gene TRBJ2-1, with TRBD1 identical over 7 bases. This CDR3 is built from 15 residues. Trimming at V came to 1 base and at J to 2 bases, leaving 2 bases not matched to a gene. Germline CDR1 SGHTA, CDR2 FQGNSA.

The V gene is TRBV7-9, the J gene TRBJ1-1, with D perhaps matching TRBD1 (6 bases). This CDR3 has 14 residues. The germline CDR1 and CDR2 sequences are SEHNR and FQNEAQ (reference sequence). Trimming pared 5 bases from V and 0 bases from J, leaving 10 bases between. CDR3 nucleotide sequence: TGTGCCAGCAGCCCGGACAGCATGAACACTGAAGCTTTCTTT. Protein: CASSPDSMNTEAFF.

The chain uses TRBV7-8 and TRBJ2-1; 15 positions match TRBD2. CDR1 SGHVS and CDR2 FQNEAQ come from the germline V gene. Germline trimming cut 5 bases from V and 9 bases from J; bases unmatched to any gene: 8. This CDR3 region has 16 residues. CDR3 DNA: TGTGCCAGCAGCCCCACCGGGACTAGCGGGGGGCTTGAGCAGTTCTTC. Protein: CASSPTGTSGGLEQFF.

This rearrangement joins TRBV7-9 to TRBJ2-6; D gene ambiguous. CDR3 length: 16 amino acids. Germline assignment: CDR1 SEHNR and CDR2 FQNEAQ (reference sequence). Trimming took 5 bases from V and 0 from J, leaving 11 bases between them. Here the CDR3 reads CASSPRRLSGANVLTF. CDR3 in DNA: TGTGCCAGCAGCCCCCGGAGACTCTCTGGGGCCAACGTCCTGACTTTC.

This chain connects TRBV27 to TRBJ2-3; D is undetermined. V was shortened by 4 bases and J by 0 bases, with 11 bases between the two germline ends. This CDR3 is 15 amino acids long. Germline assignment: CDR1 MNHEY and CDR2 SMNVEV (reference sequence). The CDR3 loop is CASSSPTTSTDTQYF. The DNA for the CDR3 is TGTGCCAGCAGTTCGCCCACTACTAGCACAGATACGCAGTATTTT.

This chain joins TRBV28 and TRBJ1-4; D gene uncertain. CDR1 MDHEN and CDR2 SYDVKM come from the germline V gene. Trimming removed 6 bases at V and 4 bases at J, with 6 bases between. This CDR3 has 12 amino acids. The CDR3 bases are TGTGCCAGCAGGGTTAGTAATGAAAAACTGTTTTTT. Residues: CASRVSNEKLFF. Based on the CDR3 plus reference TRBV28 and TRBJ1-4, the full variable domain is DVKVTQSSRYLVKRTGEKVFLECVQDMDHENMFWYRQDPGLGLRLIYFSYDVKMKEKGDIPEGYSVSREKKERFSLILESASTNQTSMYLCASRVSNEKLFFGSGTQLSVL.

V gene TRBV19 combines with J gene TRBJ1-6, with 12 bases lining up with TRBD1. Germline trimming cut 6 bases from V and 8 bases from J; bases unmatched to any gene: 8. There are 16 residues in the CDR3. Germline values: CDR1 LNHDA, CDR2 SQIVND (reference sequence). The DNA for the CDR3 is TGTGCCAGTAGCATGATCGGGACAGGGGGCGATTCACCCCTCCACTTT. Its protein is CASSMIGTGGDSPLHF.